A single sample is the source of the 31 T cell receptor beta chains below, sequenced in a study of vaccination effects on CD4 cells after COVID-19. Repertoires were generated with immunoSEQ multiplex PCR, while TCRdb's copy carries only in-frame clones and drops some. Among about 70,000 clones listed, 80% were seen once. Expansion of antigen-specific CD4+ T cells with viral peptide pools was carried out by the ViraFEST assay before sequencing. The culture ran for 10 days, and then CD4+ T cells were isolated. In the vaccine recipients, nucleocapsid antibodies were negative and there was no prior SARS-CoV-2 infection. Their cognate antigens are unknown. Sequencing used CD4+ T cells from PBMCs cultured with SARS-CoV-2 spike peptides, obtained before COVID-19 vaccination. These receptors were collected from a human donor who received a COVID-19 vaccine.

The chain links TRBV19 to TRBJ2-6; no clear D gene. Looked up from germline, CDR1 is LNHDA and CDR2 is SQIVND (reference sequence). V lost 4 bases, J lost 4 bases, and 11 bases lay in between. CDR3 length equals 15 residues. CDR3 nucleotides: TGTGCCAGTAGTACCGGGCCCGGGGGGGCCAACGTCCTGACTTTC. Protein sequence: CASSTGPGGANVLTF.

The sample holds one count of this clone. Here the CDR3 DNA reads TGTGCCAGCAGACCTAGATCCGGGACAGGGGAAGGTGGCAAAAACATTCAGTACTTC. This codes for CASRPRSGTGEGGKNIQYF. The chain is built from TRBV5-5 and TRBJ2-4; 10 bases match TRBD1. The CDR3 consists of 19 residues. The germline V gene encodes CDR1 SGHKS and CDR2 YYEKEE (reference sequence). V lost 5 bases, J lost 3 bases, and 17 bases stayed unmatched.

The chain carries TRBV4-3 and TRBJ1-2, with D unresolved. V was trimmed by 1 base and J by 4 bases, leaving 7 bases between them. The CDR3 is 13 residues long. Germline V CDR1 and CDR2: LGHNA, YSLEER. CDR3 sequence (DNA): TGCGCCAGCAGCCAAGGGACGAGCTATGGCTACACCTTC. Its translation: CASSQGTSYGYTF.

There are a few counts of this clone. The rearrangement joins TRBV12-5 to TRBJ1-2; the D is unclear. The V gene lost 5 bases and the J gene lost 4 bases, with 17 bases spanning the gap. The V gene's germline CDR1 is LGHNT and CDR2 FRNRAP. The CDR3 runs 15 residues. The DNA for the CDR3 is TGTGCTAGTGGTCTTTGCGTACCTCAATGCTATGGCTACACCTTC. Translated: CASGLCVPQCYGYTF.

V gene TRBV7-2 combines with J gene TRBJ2-4, with D unclear. The V gene lost 5 bases and the J gene lost 0 bases, with 8 bases spanning the gap. Germline CDR1 is SGHTA and CDR2 is FQGNSA. The CDR3 loop spans 14 amino acids. The CDR3 bases are TGTGCCAGCAGCCCCCAAGTAGCCAAAAACATTCAGTACTTC. Translating it yields CASSPQVAKNIQYF.

The rearrangement links TRBV18 to TRBJ1-1; TRBD1 might be the D (6 bases). Per germline, CDR1 KGHSH and CDR2 LQKENI. V was trimmed by 3 bases and J by 6 bases, leaving 14 bases between them. The CDR3 runs to 14 residues. CDR3 coding DNA: TGTGCCAGCTCACCTCCAGGGGTTATGGCTGAAGCTTTCTTT. Its translation: CASSPPGVMAEAFF. Looking up the rest from reference TRBV18 and TRBJ1-1 gives the full variable domain: NAGVMQNPRHLVRRRGQEARLRCSPMKGHSHVYWYRQLPEEGLKFMVYLQKENIIDESGMPKERFSAEFPKEGPSILRIQQVVRGDSAAYFCASSPPGVMAEAFFGQGTRLTVV.

This rearrangement joins TRBV7-8 to TRBJ1-1; 7 nucleotides match TRBD1. CDR3 length: 13 residues. Germline loops: CDR1 SGHVS, CDR2 FQNEAQ. With 5 bases clipped from V and 4 bases from J, the junction kept 4 bases outside the gene matches. The CDR3: CASSPDRATEAFF. CDR3 DNA: TGTGCCAGCAGCCCCGACAGGGCCACTGAAGCTTTCTTT.

Only a few counts were recorded for this clone. The chain uses TRBV2 and TRBJ1-1; TRBD1 might be the D (6 bases). V shed 5 bases and J shed 1 base, with 11 bases lying between them. CDR3 length equals 14 residues. Germline V CDR1 and CDR2: SNHLY, FYNNEI. The CDR3 protein is CASSSRTANTEAFF. The CDR3 DNA reads TGTGCCAGCAGTTCCCGGACAGCGAACACTGAAGCTTTCTTT.

This clone was seen a handful of times. The chain couples TRBV9 to TRBJ1-4; a possible D gene is TRBD1 (5 bases). The CDR3 spans 15 residues. The V end was cut by 4 bases, the J end by 6 bases, with 16 bases between. From germline, CDR1 is SGDLS and CDR2 YYNGEE. CDR3 coding DNA: TGTGCCAGCAGCCTAATGGGGCTGATAGATGAAAAACTGTTTTTT. Amino acids: CASSLMGLIDEKLFF.

The chain joins TRBV5-1 to TRBJ2-2; no clear D gene. The germline CDR1 and CDR2 sequences are SGHRS and YFSETQ. The CDR3 covers 15 residues. V was shortened by 1 base and J by 1 base, with 8 bases between the two germline ends. The CDR3 bases are TGCGCCAGCAGCTTGTGGGCAGGGAACACCGGGGAGCTGTTTTTT. Its translation: CASSLWAGNTGELFF. Based on the CDR3 plus reference TRBV5-1 and TRBJ2-2, the full variable domain is KAGVTQTPRYLIKTRGQQVTLSCSPISGHRSVSWYQQTPGQGLQFLFEYFSETQRNKGNFPGRFSGRQFSNSRSEMNVSTLELGDSALYLCASSLWAGNTGELFFGEGSRLTVL.

This chain uses TRBV7-7 with TRBJ2-5; weak D call: TRBD2 (5 bases). The V end was cut by 2 bases, the J end by 5 bases, with 9 bases between. This CDR3 has 13 residues. CDR1 and CDR2 from the germline V gene are SSHAT and FNYEAQ (reference sequence). CDR3 loop: CASSLPGLETQYF. CDR3 sequence (DNA): TGTGCCAGCAGCTTACCCGGACTCGAGACCCAGTACTTC.

The chain is built from TRBV5-5 and TRBJ1-1; 7 bases align to TRBD1. V was clipped by 5 bases and J by 0 bases; unmatched bases: 13. The CDR3 contains 17 residues. Per the germline V gene, CDR1 is SGHKS and CDR2 is YYEKEE (reference sequence). CDR3 sequence: CASRKRGLGQMNTEAFF. In DNA form, the CDR3 reads TGTGCCAGCAGAAAGAGGGGTTTGGGACAGATGAACACTGAAGCTTTCTTT. Drawing the rest from reference TRBV5-5 and TRBJ1-1, the complete variable domain is DAGVTQSPTHLIKTRGQQVTLRCSPISGHKSVSWYQQVLGQGPQFIFQYYEKEERGRGNFPDRFSARQFPNYSSELNVNALLLGDSALYLCASRKRGLGQMNTEAFFGQGTRLTVV.

J is TRBJ1-6 and V is TRBV28, with D uncertain. The germline V gene encodes CDR1 MDHEN and CDR2 SYDVKM. Trimming stripped 2 bases from V and 2 bases from J, with 7 bases between. The CDR3 sequence is 15 residues long. CDR3 region: CASSLGGPYNSPLHF. In DNA, the CDR3 is TGTGCCAGCAGTTTAGGAGGGCCCTATAATTCACCCCTCCACTTT.

The rearrangement joins TRBV5-1 to TRBJ1-2; D not certain. Germline values: CDR1 SGHRS, CDR2 YFSETQ. V lost 2 bases to trimming and J lost 5 bases, with 16 bases between them. The CDR3 length is 15 residues. This chain's CDR3 is CASSLGIDGEYGYTF. The DNA of the CDR3 is TGCGCCAGCAGCTTAGGTATCGACGGAGAATATGGCTACACCTTC. Filled out from reference TRBV5-1 and TRBJ1-2, the complete variable domain reads KAGVTQTPRYLIKTRGQQVTLSCSPISGHRSVSWYQQTPGQGLQFLFEYFSETQRNKGNFPGRFSGRQFSNSRSEMNVSTLELGDSALYLCASSLGIDGEYGYTFGSGTRLTVV.

V and J are TRBV5-1 and TRBJ1-6; D gene unclear. Germline V gives CDR1 SGHRS, CDR2 YFSETQ. CDR3 length equals 15 residues. The V end lost 0 bases, the J end lost 4 bases, and 8 bases lay between the germline ends. Here the CDR3 DNA reads TGCGCCAGCAGCTTGGACAGAAGATATAATTCACCCCTCCACTTT. It translates to CASSLDRRYNSPLHF.

The J gene is TRBJ2-2, the V gene TRBV7-2; TRBD1 is a possible D gene (5 bases). CDR3 size: 16 residues. The ends were cut back, 2 bases at V and 1 base at J, with 11 bases in the middle. Germline V gene lookup returns CDR1 SGHTA and CDR2 FQGNSA. The CDR3 DNA reads as TGTGCCAGCAGCTTAAATCCCCAGGGGAACACCGGGGAGCTGTTTTTT. Translated, it gives CASSLNPQGNTGELFF. Based on the CDR3 plus reference TRBV7-2 and TRBJ2-2, the full variable domain is GAGVSQSPSNKVTEKGKDVELRCDPISGHTALYWYRQSLGQGLEFLIYFQGNSAPDKSGLPSDRFSAERTGGSVSTLTIQRTQQEDSAVYLCASSLNPQGNTGELFFGEGSRLTVL.

The rearrangement uses TRBV6-6 and TRBJ2-3; D possibly matches TRBD1 or TRBD2 (6 bases each). The CDR3 spans 14 residues. Germline CDR1 is MNHNY and CDR2 is SVGAGI (reference sequence). With 6 bases removed from V and 0 bases from J, the gap between germline ends came to 10 bases. The CDR3 bases are TGTGCCAGCAGCGGGGGCCATAGCACAGATACGCAGTATTTT. It encodes CASSGGHSTDTQYF.

The rearrangement links TRBV27 to TRBJ1-6, with D possibly matching TRBD1 (5 bases). Trimming removed 1 base from V and 10 bases from J, with 14 bases in between. The CDR3 is made up of 15 amino acids. Germline lookup yields CDR1 MNHEY and CDR2 SMNVEV (reference sequence). The CDR3 region is CASSLLSGAGSPLHF. The CDR3 nucleotides read TGTGCCAGCAGTTTATTGTCTGGGGCTGGCTCACCCCTCCACTTT.

The chain has TRBV5-1 and TRBJ2-1; perhaps TRBD2 as D (6 bases). Trimming removed 6 bases from V and 0 bases from J, with 16 bases in between. The CDR3 has 16 amino acids. Germline V CDR1 and CDR2: SGHRS, YFSETQ. The CDR3 DNA is TGCGCCAGCACCCTCGCTGCGGGGAGCTCCTACAATGAGCAGTTCTTC. It is translated as CASTLAAGSSYNEQFF.

V is TRBV25-1 and J is TRBJ1-2; D remains ambiguous. Germline V lookup: CDR1 MGHDK, CDR2 SYGVNS. The CDR3 consists of 13 residues. V was trimmed by 5 bases and J by 4 bases, leaving 11 bases between them. The CDR3 here is CASSSGYGYGYTF. In DNA form, the CDR3 reads TGTGCCAGCAGTTCGGGATACGGCTATGGCTACACCTTC.

J is TRBJ2-5 and V is TRBV3-1 (or the pseudogene TRBV3-2); D is perhaps TRBD1 or TRBD2 (5 bases each). The ends were cut back, 3 bases at V and 5 bases at J, with 13 bases in the middle. The germline gives CDR1 LGHDT, CDR2 YNNKEL (reference sequence). CDR3 length: 14 amino acids. The CDR3 DNA sequence: TGTGCCAGCAGCCAGGGACCAAAGGTGGAGACCCAGTACTTC. It codes for CASSQGPKVETQYF.

The V and J genes are TRBV19 and TRBJ2-1, with D perhaps matching TRBD1 (6 bases). The length of the CDR3 is 15 residues. The V gene lost 3 bases and the J gene lost 4 bases, with 13 bases spanning the gap. Per germline, CDR1 LNHDA and CDR2 SQIVND (reference sequence). The CDR3 is CASSISRGGYNEQFF. The DNA for the CDR3 is TGTGCCAGTAGTATCAGCAGGGGCGGTTACAATGAGCAGTTCTTC.

This clone appeared a few times. The chain links TRBV4-1 to TRBJ1-5; D may be TRBD1 (6 bases). Trimming removed 3 bases from V and 0 bases from J, with 12 bases in between. Germline loops: CDR1 MGHRA, CDR2 YSYEKL. This CDR3 is built from 16 residues. The CDR3 is CASSQRTADSNQPQHF. The DNA of the CDR3 is TGCGCCAGCAGCCAGAGGACAGCCGATAGCAATCAGCCCCAGCATTTT.

The J gene is TRBJ2-5, the V gene TRBV3-1 (or the pseudogene TRBV3-2), with D possibly being TRBD2 (5 bases). Germline CDR1 is LGHDT and CDR2 is YNNKEL (reference sequence). Trimming removed 0 bases from V and 5 bases from J, with 13 bases in between. The CDR3 is 15 amino acids. CDR3 in DNA: TGTGCCAGCAGCCAAGATACTGGGGAGTGGGAGACCCAGTACTTC. This translates into CASSQDTGEWETQYF.

The chain couples TRBV7-3 to TRBJ2-1, with D possibly matching TRBD2 (6 bases). The V and J ends lost 6 bases and 6 bases respectively, with 21 bases between them. The CDR3 contains 16 residues. Germline CDR1 is SGHTA and CDR2 is FQGTGA. In nucleotides, the CDR3 is TGTGCCAGCAGTTATGACGGGAGTCCCCGGCTCAATGAGCAGTTCTTC. Translation: CASSYDGSPRLNEQFF.

This chain links TRBV4-2 with TRBJ2-5; D gene uncertain. The V end lost 0 bases, the J end lost 7 bases, and 12 bases lay between the germline ends. The length of the CDR3 is 14 residues. Germline CDR1 LGHNA, CDR2 YNFKEQ. CDR3: CASSQDPLSGTQYF. CDR3 nucleotides: TGTGCCAGCAGCCAAGACCCCCTCTCAGGGACCCAGTACTTC.

V is TRBV28 and J is TRBJ2-7; D gene ambiguous. This CDR3 is built from 12 residues. CDR1 MDHEN and CDR2 SYDVKM come from the germline V gene. The V end lost 4 bases, the J end lost 4 bases, and 8 bases lay between the germline ends. CDR3 sequence (DNA): TGTGCCAGCAGTTCCCACAGTTACGAGCAGTACGTC. This encodes CASSSHSYEQYV.

This sequence joins TRBV9 and TRBJ1-6, with a possible D match to TRBD1 (5 bases). CDR3 length: 14 amino acids. The germline V gene encodes CDR1 SGDLS and CDR2 YYNGEE. V was trimmed by 1 base and J by 8 bases, leaving 10 bases between them. The CDR3 DNA is TGTGCCAGCAGCGTAAAGGGGCGCGATTCACCCCTCCACTTT. Protein sequence: CASSVKGRDSPLHF.

The rearrangement uses TRBV10-3 and TRBJ1-1; D not certain. The CDR3 totals 15 residues. V was pared by 0 bases and J by 0 bases, with 8 bases between. The germline CDR1 and CDR2 sequences are ENHRY and SYGVKD. CDR3 sequence (DNA): TGTGCCATCAGTGAGTCCCAGGATCTGAACACTGAAGCTTTCTTT. The encoded protein is CAISESQDLNTEAFF.

The chain carries TRBV19 and TRBJ1-6; TRBD1 is a possible D gene (5 bases). Germline assignment: CDR1 LNHDA and CDR2 SQIVND (reference sequence). CDR3 length equals 18 residues. Trimming removed 2 bases from V and 2 bases from J, with 16 bases in between. The CDR3 nucleotides are TGTGCCAGTAGTATATTCGGGGCCACCGAAACCTATAATTCACCCCTCCACTTT. Amino acid sequence: CASSIFGATETYNSPLHF.

The V gene is TRBV6-5, the J gene TRBJ2-3; no definite D call. V lost 2 bases and J 5 bases, leaving 14 bases between the germline ends. Germline assignment: CDR1 MNHEY and CDR2 SVGAGI. CDR3 length: 15 amino acids. The CDR3 is CASSYVGWEGDTQYF. CDR3 bases: TGTGCCAGCAGTTACGTGGGGTGGGAAGGAGATACGCAGTATTTT.